Below, 19 T cell receptor beta chains from the same sample are listed, as sequenced in a study of T cells in localized non-small cell lung cancer. Assay used: immunoSEQ multiplex PCR; TCRdb lists only in-frame clones, some missing. There are several thousand clones in the sample; about 91% occur only once, and 4.6% lies in the top ten. The sample in question was peripheral blood mononuclear cells, obtained before any cancer treatment. These receptors all stem from a male donor older than 55 with stage II lung adenocarcinoma.

The chain recombines TRBV27 with TRBJ2-4; possible D gene TRBD1, 5 bases. The CDR3 loop spans 13 amino acids. V lost 1 base to trimming and J lost 5 bases, with 6 bases between them. CDR1 and CDR2 (germline): MNHEY, SMNVEV (reference sequence). CDR3 sequence: CASSLWGQNIQYF. The CDR3 bases are TGTGCCAGCAGTTTATGGGGCCAAAACATTCAGTACTTC.

This chain's CDR3 is CASSLYTTEQPQHF. CDR3 nucleotides: TGTGCCAGTAGTTTATATACCACGGAACAGCCCCAGCATTTT. The J gene is TRBJ1-5, the V gene TRBV19; D call uncertain. This CDR3 comprises 14 residues. CDR1 LNHDA and CDR2 SQIVND come from the germline V gene (reference sequence). V gave up 5 bases and J gave up 7 bases, with 15 bases separating them. The full variable domain, with the rest looked up from reference TRBV19 and TRBJ1-5, is DGGITQSPKYLFRKEGQNVTLSCEQNLNHDAMYWYRQDPGQGLRLIYYSQIVNDFQKGDIAEGYSVSREKKESFPLTVTSAQKNPTAFYLCASSLYTTEQPQHFGDGTRLSIL.

The gene calls are TRBV6-1 and TRBJ2-3; possibly TRBD1 for D (5 bases). The V end was cut by 6 bases, the J end by 1 base, with 11 bases between. This CDR3 has 14 residues. Looked up from germline, CDR1 is MNHNS and CDR2 is SASEGT. In DNA form, the CDR3 reads TGTGCCAGCAGCAGGGATTGGGGCACAGATACGCAGTATTTT. Protein product: CASSRDWGTDTQYF.

V is TRBV7-9 and J is TRBJ1-1; D not resolved. Germline V gene lookup returns CDR1 SEHNR and CDR2 FQNEAQ (reference sequence). This CDR3 contains 14 residues. V was cut by 2 bases and J by 3 bases, with 10 bases left in between. The CDR3 region is CASSLLSGDTEAFF. CDR3 nucleotide sequence: TGTGCCAGCAGCTTACTCTCCGGGGACACTGAAGCTTTCTTT.

V and J are TRBV12-5 and TRBJ2-1; 10 positions match TRBD1. The trim removed 4 bases at V and 2 bases at J, leaving 8 bases unmatched. CDR3 length: 17 amino acids. Germline loops: CDR1 LGHNT, CDR2 FRNRAP. The CDR3 reads CASGSRTGTGAYNEQFF. The CDR3 bases are TGTGCTAGTGGTTCACGTACCGGGACAGGGGCCTACAATGAGCAGTTCTTC. The full variable domain, its missing parts supplied by reference TRBV12-5 and TRBJ2-1, is DARVTQTPRHKVTEMGQEVTMRCQPILGHNTVFWYRQTMMQGLELLAYFRNRAPLDDSGMPKDRFSAEMPDATLATLKIQPSEPRDSAVYFCASGSRTGTGAYNEQFFGPGTRLTVL.

V and J are TRBV7-8 and TRBJ1-3; the D gene is possibly TRBD1 (5 bases). The CDR3 extends over 15 amino acids. Germline V gene data show CDR1 as SGHVS and CDR2 as FQNEAQ. V was cut by 0 bases and J by 0 bases, with 6 bases left in between. The CDR3 coding sequence is TGTGCCAGCAGCTTAGCGACAGACTCTGGAAACACCATATATTTT. This gives the protein CASSLATDSGNTIYF.

The chain uses TRBV6-6 and TRBJ1-2; 9 nucleotides agree with TRBD1. The CDR3 runs to 15 residues. Germline CDR1 reads MNHNY; CDR2 reads SVGAGI (reference sequence). Trimming cost V 5 bases and J 3 bases; bases outside gene matches: 7. CDR3 loop: CASSEAGQGYYGYTF. CDR3 nucleotide sequence: TGTGCCAGCAGTGAGGCGGGACAGGGCTACTATGGCTACACCTTC.

The chain has TRBV5-1 and TRBJ2-2, with a possible D match to TRBD1 (5 bases). The CDR3 loop spans 16 amino acids. The V gene's germline CDR1 is SGHRS and CDR2 YFSETQ. Trimming took off 0 bases at V and 5 bases at J, with 14 bases between the two ends. The CDR3 is CASSLGTTPGTGELFF. Written as DNA, the CDR3 is TGCGCCAGCAGCTTGGGGACAACACCTGGGACCGGGGAGCTGTTTTTT.

This clone was counted only a few times. The chain combines TRBV5-1 with TRBJ2-2; TRBD2 matches at 8 bases. Looked up from germline, CDR1 is SGHRS and CDR2 is YFSETQ. Trimming removed 5 bases from V and 0 bases from J; junction bases left unmatched: 3. The CDR3 has 15 residues. The DNA for the CDR3 is TGCGCCAGCAGTGTCGGGGGGGCGAACACCGGGGAGCTGTTTTTT. The encoded protein is CASSVGGANTGELFF.

This chain uses TRBV10-3 with TRBJ2-7; TRBD2 is a possible D gene (5 bases). Germline loops: CDR1 ENHRY, CDR2 SYGVKD. The CDR3 loop spans 12 amino acids. Trimming took 7 bases from V and 2 from J, leaving 9 bases between them. Written as DNA, the CDR3 is TGTGCCATCAACAAGGGAGCCTACGAGCAGTACTTC. This encodes CAINKGAYEQYF.

CDR3 bases: TGTGCCAGCAGTGGGGGCGTCCCTAGCACAGATACGCAGTATTTT. It translates to CASSGGVPSTDTQYF. The rearrangement links TRBV6-4 to TRBJ2-3; possibly TRBD1 for D (5 bases). This CDR3 is built from 15 residues. Germline CDR1 is MRHNA and CDR2 is SNTAGT. V was shortened by 4 bases and J by 0 bases, with 11 bases between the two germline ends.

This chain uses TRBV5-4 with TRBJ2-1; 8 bases are shared with TRBD2. Germline assignment: CDR1 SGHNT and CDR2 YYREEE (reference sequence). The V segment lost 4 bases and the J segment 3 bases; nucleotides outside the gene matches: 3. The CDR3 is 14 amino acids. The CDR3 coding sequence is TGTGCCAGCAGCCGGGGACTAGACTACAATGAGCAGTTCTTC. It encodes CASSRGLDYNEQFF.

The chain couples TRBV30 to TRBJ1-4, with D unclear. The CDR3 is made up of 14 amino acids. The V end lost 2 bases, the J end lost 3 bases, and 10 bases lay between the germline ends. CDR1 GTSNPN and CDR2 SVGIG come from the germline V gene (reference sequence). CDR3 region: CAWSRSSSNEKLFF. CDR3 coding DNA: TGTGCCTGGAGTAGGTCTTCATCTAATGAAAAACTGTTTTTT. The whole variable domain, remainder taken from reference TRBV30 and TRBJ1-4, is SQTIHQWPATLVQPVGSPLSLECTVEGTSNPNLYWYRQAAGRGLQLLFYSVGIGQISSEVPQNLSASRPQDRQFILSSKKLLLSDSGFYLCAWSRSSSNEKLFFGSGTQLSVL.

The V call is TRBV5-4, the J call TRBJ2-5; D call uncertain. Trimming pared 0 bases from V and 4 bases from J, leaving 13 bases between. Germline V CDR1 and CDR2: SGHNT, YYREEE (reference sequence). The CDR3 is made up of 15 amino acids. The chain's CDR3 is CASSLDLAVGETQYF. CDR3 coding DNA: TGTGCCAGCAGCTTGGACTTGGCGGTGGGAGAGACCCAGTACTTC.

This chain connects TRBV2 to TRBJ2-2; no clear D. V lost 6 bases, J lost 1 base, and 3 bases lay in between. Germline V gene lookup returns CDR1 SNHLY and CDR2 FYNNEI. The CDR3 runs 12 residues. The CDR3 nucleotides are TGTGCCAGCAGAGAGAACACCGGGGAGCTGTTTTTT. This sequence encodes CASRENTGELFF.

The chain employs TRBV29-1 and TRBJ2-7; D possibly corresponds to TRBD1 (6 bases). V lost 0 bases to trimming and J lost 2 bases, with 11 bases between them. Germline CDR1 and CDR2: SQVTM and ANQGSEA. The length of the CDR3 is 14 residues. CDR3 region: CSVEEPGHTYEQYF. CDR3 DNA: TGCAGCGTTGAAGAACCGGGACATACCTACGAGCAGTACTTC.

This clone was seen only once. The genes are TRBV6-5 and TRBJ1-1, with D tentatively TRBD1 (5 bases). V lost 2 bases and J lost 4, with 14 bases in between. Germline values: CDR1 MNHEY, CDR2 SVGAGI. The CDR3 runs to 15 residues. The CDR3 bases are TGTGCCAGCAGTTACCGGGGGTCGGATGGCACTGAAGCTTTCTTT. It translates to CASSYRGSDGTEAFF.

This chain connects TRBV7-2 to TRBJ1-5; D remains unclear. Germline V gene sequence: CDR1 SGHTA, CDR2 FQGNSA. CDR3 length: 15 residues. The V end was cut by 6 bases, the J end by 0 bases, with 12 bases between. The CDR3 sequence is CASRLGSHSNQPQHF. The CDR3 coding sequence is TGTGCCAGCAGACTAGGTTCTCATAGCAATCAGCCCCAGCATTTT.

The chain joins TRBV7-8 to TRBJ1-2; no definite D call. Germline V CDR1 and CDR2: SGHVS, FQNEAQ. The CDR3 is 14 amino acids. V was clipped by 5 bases and J by 4 bases, with 14 bases between them. Here the CDR3 reads CASSPGAAGYGYTF. The CDR3 coding sequence is TGTGCCAGCAGCCCCGGTGCGGCGGGCTATGGCTACACCTTC.